Sequencing of this T cell receptor (beta chain) was carried out in a study of cytomegalovirus exposure and HLA in healthy donors. Study observations and caveats: For cytomegalovirus status, the classifier reportedly gave diagnoses with high specificity and sensitivity. Being productive about 87% or about 30% of the time was typical of most TCR beta V segments in an earlier analysis.

CDR3 length: 17 residues. The V segment lost 3 bases and the J segment 5 bases; nucleotides outside the gene matches: 17. Germline CDR1 reads GTSNPN; CDR2 reads SVGIG (reference sequence). This clone occurred a few times. No antigen is known for it. The PCR was carried out with 60 Vbeta primers and 13 Jbeta primers. TCRdb keeps only in-frame clones here, not all; method: immunoSEQ multiplex PCR. Of under 90,000 clones listed, more than 60% were seen once; the top ten hold approximately 2%. The gene calls are TRBV30 and TRBJ2-5; 8 nucleotides agree with TRBD1. The receptor's source is a man in his forties or fifties in good health and CMV-seronegative. The specimen sequenced was PBMCs. CDR3 nucleotides: TGTGCCTGGAGCCCTGATACTTGGATGACAGGGGAGGAGACCCAGTACTTC. Translation: CAWSPDTWMTGEETQYF.